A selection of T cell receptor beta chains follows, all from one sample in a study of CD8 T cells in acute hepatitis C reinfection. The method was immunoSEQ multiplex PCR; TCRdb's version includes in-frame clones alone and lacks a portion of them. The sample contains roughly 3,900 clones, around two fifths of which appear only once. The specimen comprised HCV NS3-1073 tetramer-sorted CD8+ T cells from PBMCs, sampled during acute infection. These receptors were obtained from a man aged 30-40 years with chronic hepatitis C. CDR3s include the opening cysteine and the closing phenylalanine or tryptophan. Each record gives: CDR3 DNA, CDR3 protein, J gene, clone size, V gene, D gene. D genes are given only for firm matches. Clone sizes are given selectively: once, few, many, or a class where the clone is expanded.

TGCAGCGTTGAAAACTTAGGGGGGCCTGAGCAGTTCTTC CSVENLGGPEQFF TRBJ2-1 few TRBV29-1 NA
TGTGCCAGCAGTGGATACAGGGAGTTAAACTCCTACGAGCAGTACTTC CASSGYRELNSYEQYF TRBJ2-7 NA TRBV2 NA
TGCGCCAGCAGCTTGGTCTCGAACACTGAAGCTTTCTTT CASSLVSNTEAFF TRBJ1-1 NA TRBV5-1 NA
TGCGCCAGCAGCCAGGAGGTCGGGACAGGGGACCCCTGGAGAGGTACGCAGTATTTT CASSQEVGTGDPWRGTQYF TRBJ2-3 medium-sized TRBV4-3 TRBD1
TGTGCCAGCAGCCAAGTATCAGGGGAGAGAAGCGAGCAGTACTTC CASSQVSGERSEQYF TRBJ2-7 few TRBV4-2 NA
TGTGCCAGCAGCCAAGAACACACAGGAGCCCCCTACGAGCAGTACTTC CASSQEHTGAPYEQYF TRBJ2-7 large TRBV4-2 NA
TGTGCCAGTAGTATCCCAGGGGTCTGGAATGAGCAGTTCTTC CASSIPGVWNEQFF TRBJ2-1 NA TRBV19 NA
TGTGCCAGCAGTGACCCCGGGAATGTAGATTTACGTGGTGAAGCTTTCTTT CASSDPGNVDLRGEAFF TRBJ1-1 medium-sized TRBV6-1 NA
TGTGCCAGCAGCCCCGAGACTAGCGGGGCCCCCTACGAGCAGTACTTC CASSPETSGAPYEQYF TRBJ2-7 few TRBV4-2 TRBD2
TGTGCCAGCAGTGAAGTCAGGGGGTCGCACGAGCAGTACTTC CASSEVRGSHEQYF TRBJ2-7 NA TRBV2 TRBD1
TGTGCCTGGAGTAGCGCAGGGGGATCTCCGAACGAGCAGTACTTC CAWSSAGGSPNEQYF TRBJ2-7 NA TRBV30 TRBD1
TGTGCCAGCACCCCCGAAGGGACGAACACTGAAGCTTTCTTT CASTPEGTNTEAFF TRBJ1-1 medium-sized TRBV2 NA
TGTGGCTCTTGCCGCCGAGACAGGGAGCCTTGGGAGCAGTTCTTC CGSCRRDREPWEQFF TRBJ2-1 NA TRBV5-5 TRBD1
TGTGCCTGGGAAGACAGTCTCGCCCCAAACTATGGCTACACCTTC CAWEDSLAPNYGYTF TRBJ1-2 medium-sized TRBV30 NA
TGTGCCAGTAGTATAGGGCTAGCGGCACCTTACGAGCAGTACTTC CASSIGLAAPYEQYF TRBJ2-7 NA TRBV19 TRBD2
TGTGCCAGCAGCCAAGAGCCTCCCGGGACTAGCGGGGGAGGTGGCGAGCAGTACTTC CASSQEPPGTSGGGGEQYF TRBJ2-7 NA TRBV4-2 TRBD2
TGCGCCAGCAGCGAGGCTAGCGGGGGACACAATGAGCAGTTCTTC CASSEASGGHNEQFF TRBJ2-1 NA TRBV4-3 TRBD2
TGTGCCAGCAGTTTAGAACCGGGAGGGCCGGGCGAGCAGTACTTC CASSLEPGGPGEQYF TRBJ2-7 medium-sized TRBV27 TRBD2
TGTGCCAGCAGCGTAGCTACGGTGCCCCCGGACAATGAGCAGTTCTTC CASSVATVPPDNEQFF TRBJ2-1 NA TRBV9 NA
TGCGCCAGCAGCCAAGAGGTAGGGGCGCCGGGAGAGCAGTTCTTC CASSQEVGAPGEQFF TRBJ2-1 NA TRBV4-3 NA
TGTGCCAGCAGCTTAACGGGGACCGGGGAGCTGTTTTTT CASSLTGTGELFF TRBJ2-2 NA TRBV14 NA
TGCGCCAGCAGCTTGGTCACGAACACTGAAGCTTTCTTT CASSLVTNTEAFF TRBJ1-1 few TRBV5-1 NA
TGTGCCAGCAGCTTGGCGACAGGGGAACCAGATACGCAGTATTTT CASSLATGEPDTQYF TRBJ2-3 NA TRBV5-6 TRBD1
TGTGCTAGCAGCTTAGCAGGCGACCCCGGGGAGCTGTTTTTT CASSLAGDPGELFF TRBJ2-2 NA TRBV7-7 NA
TGTGCCAGCAGTGAAGAGGTGGGGGGCTGGGGCGAGCAGTACTTC CASSEEVGGWGEQYF TRBJ2-7 NA TRBV6-1 NA
TGTGCCAGCAGCCTACTACCGGGACAGGGGGGCTCCTACGAGCAGTACTTC CASSLLPGQGGSYEQYF TRBJ2-7 few TRBV5-6 TRBD1
TGTGCCAGCAGCCAAGAGAAGGGTAATGAGCAGTTCTTC CASSQEKGNEQFF TRBJ2-1 NA TRBV4-2 NA
TGTGCCAGCAGCCAAGAAACTAGCGGGAGCTCCTACGAGCAGTACTTC CASSQETSGSSYEQYF TRBJ2-7 medium-sized TRBV4-2 TRBD2
TGTGCCAGCAGCCCGACTAGCGGTAGTATATCTAACAATGAGCAGTTCTTC CASSPTSGSISNNEQFF TRBJ2-1 NA TRBV4-2 TRBD2
TGTGCCAGCAGCCAAGAGTCGGCGGGGGCCCCCTACGAGCAGTACTTC CASSQESAGAPYEQYF TRBJ2-7 NA TRBV4-2 NA
TGCGCCAGCAGCCAAGATCCCTATAGCGGGGGAGGAGATACGCAGTATTTT CASSQDPYSGGGDTQYF TRBJ2-3 NA TRBV4-3 TRBD2
TGTGCCAGCAGCGCCAGGACAGGGGGCGAGCCCTTTGAAGCTTTCTTT CASSARTGGEPFEAFF TRBJ1-1 once TRBV9 TRBD1
TGTGCCAGCAGTGATGCTCACCCCCACAGCAGCCATTCACCCCTCCACTTT CASSDAHPHSSHSPLHF TRBJ1-6 NA TRBV25-1 NA
TGTGCCAGCAGCCAAGAGGTCGGGGGGGCCGACGGGGAGCTGTTTTTT CASSQEVGGADGELFF TRBJ2-2 few TRBV4-2 TRBD2
TGTGCCAGCAGGGAGGGACTAGCGGACTACTTC CASREGLADYF TRBJ2-7 medium-sized TRBV6-5 TRBD2
TGTGCCAGCAGTTACTTGACAGGAGACCTTTACTATGGCTACACCTTC CASSYLTGDLYYGYTF TRBJ1-2 NA TRBV2 NA
TGTGCCAGCAGTCTCCTGGGACCTATGGAATACAATGAGCAGTTCTTC CASSLLGPMEYNEQFF TRBJ2-1 NA TRBV2 NA